These 4 T cell receptor beta chains were sequenced from one sample in a study of memory CD4+ T cells and cytomegalovirus serostatus. The sort gate was single viable CD3+CD4+CD8-CD45RO+ cells for memory CD4+ T cells. The repertoire was sequenced with immunoSEQ multiplex PCR; TCRdb's copy has only in-frame clones and lacks some. The sample carries some 48,000 clones, about 78% recorded once. The specimen sequenced was memory CD4+ T cells from blood. These receptors came from an adult in good health and CMV-seronegative.

The V and J genes are TRBV5-4 and TRBJ2-1; 8 positions match TRBD2. This CDR3 has 16 residues. With 4 bases clipped from V and 1 base from J, the junction kept 7 bases outside the gene matches. In germline, CDR1 is SGHNT, CDR2 YYREEE (reference sequence). The CDR3 DNA sequence: TGTGCCAGCAGCCCAAGACTAGCGCCTTCCTACAATGAGCAGTTCTTC. Protein product: CASSPRLAPSYNEQFF.

This sequence joins TRBV6-1 and TRBJ2-1; D uncertain. Trimming removed 5 bases from V and 9 bases from J, with 17 bases in between. CDR1 and CDR2 (germline): MNHNS, SASEGT. The CDR3 totals 14 residues. The CDR3 protein is CASSRQSNLVEQFF. The CDR3, as DNA: TGTGCCAGCAGTCGGCAGAGCAATTTGGTTGAGCAGTTCTTC.

This rearrangement joins TRBV19 to TRBJ1-2; D call uncertain. This CDR3 spans 16 amino acids. V shed 4 bases and J shed 0 bases, with 15 bases lying between them. Germline loops: CDR1 LNHDA, CDR2 SQIVND (reference sequence). The CDR3: CASSTLSGRANYGYTF. The CDR3 DNA reads as TGTGCCAGTAGTACGCTTTCCGGTCGAGCTAACTATGGCTACACCTTC.

The chain couples TRBV19 to TRBJ1-5; TRBD1 might be the D (5 bases). V was cut by 7 bases and J by 0 bases, with 13 bases left in between. This CDR3 contains 15 residues. Germline CDR1 reads LNHDA; CDR2 reads SQIVND (reference sequence). CDR3 DNA sequence: TGTGCCAGTATCCGCCGGGGGATTAGCAATCAGCCCCAGCATTTT. This sequence encodes CASIRRGISNQPQHF.